This T cell receptor beta chain is drawn from a study of blood T cell repertoires in COVID-19 (dated by TCRdb to about 2020). Regarding the research as a whole: Samples covering the acute and convalescent phases of COVID-19 were provided by collaborators in the United States, Italy and Spain. The material from the prospective study consisted of cDNA or gDNA derived from T cells, B-cell-depleted T cells, or PBMCs. Subjects who had been exposed to COVID-19, were actively infected with it, or had recovered from it provided the deeply sampled blood TCRbeta repertoires that made up the dataset. The repertoires were released in a freely available public database meant as a resource for research on the immune response to SARS-CoV-2. The samples were drawn from two sources: the first 160 participants of the ongoing ImmuneRACE study, and 1,000 to 1,500 subjects contributed by 6 global collaborators. Nearly every sample came with metadata listing a de-identified subject ID, COVID-19 status, age in years and sex. HLA class I and class II types, where available, came from metadata supplied by the sample provider rather than from assay-based typing. General conclusions and limits of the study: The amount of clinical and demographic metadata varied by source and participant and was provided uncurated.

The immunoSEQ Assay, a bias-controlled multiplex PCR, was used to amplify TCRbeta CDR3 regions from genomic DNA. In the source study's methods: Within the assay, amplification of reference gene primers was used to estimate how many nucleated cells each sample contained. To quantify the absolute abundance of each unique TCRbeta CDR3 rearrangement, sequence reads were collapsed and filtered. Productive Simpson clonality was computed per sample as the square root of Simpson's diversity index over productive rearrangements. The clones in this table, taken by TCRdb from immuneACCESS, are in-frame only. Not every clone is retained; where verified, under half of the shortfall comes from an unresolved V gene, and the cause of the rest is unknown. That table gives V, J and clone size, and the DNA gave D and trimming. The sample includes around 52,000 clones, with around 83% observed a single time. Jointly, the top ten make up roughly 4.8% of the sample.

The CDR3 holds 13 amino acids from the cysteine to the phenylalanine. CDR3 DNA only is kept here, 39 bases in frame from base 1. Via the germline V gene (reference sequence), CDR1 is LNHDA and CDR2 SQIVND. At the junction V is shortened by 4 bases and J by 4 bases, with 10 bases in between. The collaborating institutions used their own protocols to collect whole blood in K2EDTA tubes. For TCRbeta analysis, collaborators shipped samples in one of three forms: frozen whole blood, isolated PBMCs, or DNA extracted from either of those sample types. Notes on this clone: Its antigen specificity is not known. No base quality information exists; no much larger clone differs at one position.

The material sequenced was peripheral blood. This sequence uses TRBV19 and TRBJ2-5; no D gene is confidently identified. The origin of this receptor is a human donor in a cohort sampled during active COVID-19. The CDR3 is CASSTTRGETQYF. The nucleotides read TGTGCCAGTAGTACGACTCGAGGAGAGACCCAGTACTTC.